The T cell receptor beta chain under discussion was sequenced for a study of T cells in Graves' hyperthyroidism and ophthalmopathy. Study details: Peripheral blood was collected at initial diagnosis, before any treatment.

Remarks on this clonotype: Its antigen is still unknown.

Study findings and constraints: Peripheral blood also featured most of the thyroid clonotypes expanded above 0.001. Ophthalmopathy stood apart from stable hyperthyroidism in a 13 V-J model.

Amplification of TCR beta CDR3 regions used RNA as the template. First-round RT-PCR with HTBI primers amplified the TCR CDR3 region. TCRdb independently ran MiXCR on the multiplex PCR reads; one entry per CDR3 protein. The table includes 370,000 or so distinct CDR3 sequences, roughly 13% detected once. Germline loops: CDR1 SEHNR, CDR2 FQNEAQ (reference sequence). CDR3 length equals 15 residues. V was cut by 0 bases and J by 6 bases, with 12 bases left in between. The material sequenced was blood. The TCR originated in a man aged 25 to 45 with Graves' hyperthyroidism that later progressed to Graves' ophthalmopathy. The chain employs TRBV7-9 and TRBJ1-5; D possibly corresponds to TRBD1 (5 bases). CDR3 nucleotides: TGTGCCAGCAGCTTAGCGTTGGGGGAGAGTCAGCCCCAGCATTTT. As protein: CASSLALGESQPQHF.